What follows are 24 T cell receptor beta chains derived from one specimen sequenced in a study of CD4 T cells in relation to SARS-CoV-2 and coronaviruses. The unexposed donors gave CD4+ T cells in about 2010-2019, prior to COVID-19. Produced via immunoSEQ multiplex PCR; TCRdb's table is partial and in-frame only. The sample includes 68,000 or so clones, approximately 95% of them seen just once. Material: naive CD4+ T cells from PBMCs. Subset in this sample: naive CD4+ T cells isolated by negative enrichment. The receptors come from a human donor in good health.

DNA for the CDR3: TGCGCCAGCAGCCAAGAGGTCACGGGGGATCAGCCCCAGCATTTT. Translating it yields CASSQEVTGDQPQHF. V and J are TRBV4-1 and TRBJ1-5, with D maybe TRBD1 (5 bases). The germline gives CDR1 MGHRA, CDR2 YSYEKL. With 0 bases removed from V and 5 bases from J, the gap between germline ends came to 11 bases. The length of the CDR3 is 15 residues.

V usage is TRBV5-4 and J usage is TRBJ2-7; a possible D gene is TRBD1 (6 bases). Trimming shortened V by 0 bases and J by 6 bases, and 10 bases separated the two germline ends. Germline V lookup: CDR1 SGHNT, CDR2 YYREEE (reference sequence). CDR3 size: 13 residues. The CDR3 coding sequence is TGTGCCAGCAGCTTGGACAGGGCGTCCGAGCAGTACTTC. This sequence encodes CASSLDRASEQYF.

The chain employs TRBV30 and TRBJ1-4; no clear D. Trimming took off 4 bases at V and 8 bases at J, with 20 bases between the two ends. Per germline, CDR1 GTSNPN and CDR2 SVGIG (reference sequence). CDR3 length equals 15 residues. This chain's CDR3 is CAWTSKDLSGEKLFF. DNA for the CDR3: TGTGCCTGGACATCCAAGGACTTATCGGGGGAAAAACTGTTTTTT.

The rearrangement uses TRBV5-6 and TRBJ1-1, with TRBD1 as a possible D gene (5 bases). This CDR3 has 16 residues. Germline V gives CDR1 SGHDT, CDR2 YYEEEE. The V end was cut by 2 bases, the J end by 5 bases, with 19 bases between. CDR3 nucleotide sequence: TGTGCCAGCAGCTTCTGGGGGGTCCGGGAGAGGACTGAAGCTTTCTTT. Translated: CASSFWGVRERTEAFF.

This clone appeared a single time. The rearrangement joins TRBV5-1 to TRBJ2-7; 7 bases are a match to TRBD1. The germline CDR1 and CDR2 sequences are SGHRS and YFSETQ. J was trimmed by 4 bases and V by 1 base; bases with no gene match: 8. The length of the CDR3 is 15 residues. CDR3 residues: CASSLWPGQTYEQYF. The CDR3 DNA follows: TGCGCCAGCAGCTTGTGGCCGGGACAGACTTACGAGCAGTACTTC.

The chain carries TRBV7-9 and TRBJ1-1, with 7 nucleotides matching TRBD1. This CDR3 has 17 amino acids. Germline values: CDR1 SEHNR, CDR2 FQNEAQ (reference sequence). V shed 5 bases, J shed 3 bases, and the junction held 15 bases outside the gene matches. The CDR3 DNA reads TGTGCCAGCAGCCCTCCTATTGGGGGACAGCTACACACTGAAGCTTTCTTT. As protein: CASSPPIGGQLHTEAFF. The full variable domain, rest sourced from reference TRBV7-9 and TRBJ1-1, is DTGVSQNPRHKITKRGQNVTFRCDPISEHNRLYWYRQTLGQGPEFLTYFQNEAQLEKSRLLSDRFSAERPKGSFSTLEIQRTEQGDSAMYLCASSPPIGGQLHTEAFFGQGTRLTVV.

The gene calls are TRBV5-1 and TRBJ2-7, with a weak D call TRBD2 (6 bases). Between the trimmed V and J ends, which lost 4 bases and 0 bases, there was a span of 17 bases. Germline V gene data show CDR1 as SGHRS and CDR2 as YFSETQ. The CDR3 covers 16 residues. CDR3 DNA sequence: TGCGCCAGCAGCATGAAGGAGGGCCTCTTCTCCTACGAGCAGTACTTC. Amino acid sequence: CASSMKEGLFSYEQYF.

This clone was found once. The J gene is TRBJ2-3, the V gene TRBV7-9; 11 bases are a match to TRBD2. In germline, CDR1 is SEHNR, CDR2 FQNEAQ (reference sequence). This CDR3 comprises 15 residues. The V segment lost 6 bases and the J segment 2 bases; nucleotides outside the gene matches: 4. CDR3 loop: CASRTSGRFTDTQYF. The CDR3 DNA is TGTGCCAGCAGAACTAGCGGGAGATTCACAGATACGCAGTATTTT. The full variable domain, its missing parts supplied by reference TRBV7-9 and TRBJ2-3, is DTGVSQNPRHKITKRGQNVTFRCDPISEHNRLYWYRQTLGQGPEFLTYFQNEAQLEKSRLLSDRFSAERPKGSFSTLEIQRTEQGDSAMYLCASRTSGRFTDTQYFGPGTRLTVL.

The chain uses TRBV6-5 and TRBJ1-5, with 9 bases lining up with TRBD1. This CDR3 has 14 residues. From germline, CDR1 is MNHEY and CDR2 SVGAGI. V trimming: 5 bases; J trimming: 7 bases; junction bases outside the gene matches: 6. For the CDR3, the DNA is TGTGCCAGCAGTCGGACAGGGGAAACCCAGCCCCAGCATTTT. This translates into CASSRTGETQPQHF.

The chain uses TRBV7-2 and TRBJ1-1; D may be TRBD1 (5 bases). This CDR3 has 17 amino acids. Germline values: CDR1 SGHTA, CDR2 FQGNSA. With 7 bases removed from V and 0 bases from J, the gap between germline ends came to 21 bases. The CDR3 nucleotides read TGTGCCAGCACCCCCGGGGCCGAATTTTCCATGAACACTGAAGCTTTCTTT. Protein product: CASTPGAEFSMNTEAFF.

V gene TRBV18 combines with J gene TRBJ1-6; the D gene is possibly TRBD1 (5 bases). This CDR3 is 14 amino acids long. Trimming removed 6 bases at V and 6 bases at J, with 12 bases between. Per the germline V gene, CDR1 is KGHSH and CDR2 is LQKENI. CDR3 amino acids: CASSGGGGNSPLHF. In DNA form, the CDR3 reads TGTGCCAGCTCGGGGGGGGGTGGTAATTCACCCCTCCACTTT.

The chain combines TRBV5-1 with TRBJ2-1; tentative D call: TRBD1 (7 bases). V lost 4 bases to trimming and J lost 5 bases, with 10 bases between them. Germline V gene data show CDR1 as SGHRS and CDR2 as YFSETQ. This CDR3 contains 13 residues. The CDR3 bases are TGCGCCAGCAGCGCGGGACAGAACAATGAGCAGTTCTTC. Translated, it gives CASSAGQNNEQFF.

The chain is built from TRBV18 and TRBJ1-3; TRBD1 might be the D (5 bases). Trimming pared 6 bases from V and 3 bases from J, leaving 18 bases between. Germline V gene lookup returns CDR1 KGHSH and CDR2 LQKENI. The length of the CDR3 is 16 residues. CDR3 coding DNA: TGTGCCAGCTCCCAACTCCAGGGCGAGTTTGGAAACACCATATATTTT. It yields the protein CASSQLQGEFGNTIYF.

The rearrangement uses TRBV10-2 and TRBJ2-7; D is perhaps TRBD1 (5 bases). Germline lookup yields CDR1 WSHSY and CDR2 SAAADI. V was cut by 3 bases and J by 13 bases, with 13 bases left in between. This CDR3 is 11 amino acids long. The CDR3, as DNA: TGCGCCAGCAGTGAAGACAGTATTGGATACTTC. This translates into CASSEDSIGYF.

The genes are TRBV6-5 and TRBJ2-1, with 8 bases lining up with TRBD2. Germline lookup yields CDR1 MNHEY and CDR2 SVGAGI. This CDR3 contains 13 residues. J was trimmed by 10 bases and V by 4 bases; bases with no gene match: 6. The CDR3 bases are TGTGCCAGCAGTTTCGATACTAGCGGAGAGCAGTTCTTC. It encodes CASSFDTSGEQFF.

The gene calls are TRBV5-1 and TRBJ1-5; tentative D call: TRBD1 (5 bases). Trimming took 5 bases from V and 1 from J, leaving 10 bases between them. The CDR3 has 14 residues. Germline lookup yields CDR1 SGHRS and CDR2 YFSETQ. The chain's CDR3 is CASRDQGSNQPQHF. The CDR3 DNA reads TGCGCCAGCAGAGATCAGGGAAGCAATCAGCCCCAGCATTTT.

The CDR3 region is CASSFIWYSNQPQHF. The CDR3 coding sequence is TGTGCCAGTAGTTTCATTTGGTATAGCAATCAGCCCCAGCATTTT. The chain uses TRBV19 and TRBJ1-5; D is unclear. The CDR3 loop spans 15 amino acids. Germline values: CDR1 LNHDA, CDR2 SQIVND (reference sequence). Trimming removed 5 bases at V and 0 bases at J, with 11 bases between.

CDR3: CASSEGGPNYNSPLHF. As DNA, the CDR3 is TGTGCCAGCTCAGAAGGGGGCCCCAACTATAATTCACCCCTCCACTTT. The genes are TRBV18 and TRBJ1-6; TRBD1 aligns across 7 bases. The J segment lost 3 bases and the V segment lost 5 bases, leaving 7 bases of the junction unmatched. Per germline, CDR1 KGHSH and CDR2 LQKENI. The CDR3 loop spans 16 amino acids.

The count of this clone is one. The J gene is TRBJ1-2, the V gene TRBV7-2; D possibly corresponds to TRBD1 (6 bases). The V gene's germline CDR1 is SGHTA and CDR2 FQGNSA. The germline V and J ends were trimmed by 5 bases and 7 bases, with 20 bases remaining between them. CDR3 size: 15 residues. The DNA for the CDR3 is TGTGCCAGCAGCCCCCACTCCGGGGGCGTCGGTGGCTACACCTTC. The encoded protein is CASSPHSGGVGGYTF.

This chain connects TRBV28 to TRBJ1-1; D not certain. This CDR3 spans 13 amino acids. Germline V gene data show CDR1 as MDHEN and CDR2 as SYDVKM. The germline V and J ends were trimmed by 1 base and 7 bases, with 10 bases remaining between them. CDR3 nucleotides: TGTGCCAGCAGTTTATCTGCGGTTATTGAAGCTTTCTTT. Protein product: CASSLSAVIEAFF.

This clone was recorded once. This chain uses TRBV5-1 with TRBJ2-1; D possibly corresponds to TRBD2 (6 bases). V was shortened by 4 bases and J by 7 bases, with 18 bases between the two germline ends. CDR1 is SGHRS and CDR2 is YFSETQ in the germline V gene. This CDR3 region has 15 residues. For the CDR3, the DNA is TGCGCCAGCAGCCCCTCGGGAGCATCTGGGAATGAGCAGTTCTTC. The encoded protein is CASSPSGASGNEQFF.

The chain employs TRBV30 and TRBJ2-1; 10 bases agree with TRBD2. Germline CDR1 GTSNPN, CDR2 SVGIG (reference sequence). The length of the CDR3 is 16 residues. V lost 4 bases and J lost 4; bases outside the gene matches: 10. CDR3 protein: CAWTLRASGRYNEQFF. The CDR3, as DNA: TGTGCCTGGACCCTCCGGGCTAGCGGGAGATACAATGAGCAGTTCTTC. The whole variable domain, remainder taken from reference TRBV30 and TRBJ2-1, is SQTIHQWPATLVQPVGSPLSLECTVEGTSNPNLYWYRQAAGRGLQLLFYSVGIGQISSEVPQNLSASRPQDRQFILSSKKLLLSDSGFYLCAWTLRASGRYNEQFFGPGTRLTVL.

The chain is built from TRBV5-1 and TRBJ2-7; TRBD1 agrees at 7 bases. Germline CDR1 reads SGHRS; CDR2 reads YFSETQ. The CDR3 length is 14 residues. Trimming removed 4 bases from V and 6 bases from J; junction bases left unmatched: 10. DNA for the CDR3: TGCGCCAGCAGCCGCAGGGACAGAAGTAGCGAGCAGTACTTC. It encodes CASSRRDRSSEQYF.

This CDR3 is CASSSLNDRSNQPQHF. CDR3 in DNA: TGTGCCAGCAGTTCCCTGAATGACCGGAGCAATCAGCCCCAGCATTTT. V and J are TRBV28 and TRBJ1-5; D uncertain. The germline V and J ends were trimmed by 4 bases and 1 base, with 14 bases remaining between them. This CDR3 spans 16 amino acids. CDR1 MDHEN and CDR2 SYDVKM come from the germline V gene.